One and the same sample provided the 20 T cell receptor beta chains below, sequenced in a study of PD-1 blockade in mismatch repair-deficient tumors. The assay was immunoSEQ multiplex PCR, and TCRdb's table has in-frame clones only and misses some. The sample includes 70,000 to 95,000 clones, about four fifths of them seen just once. Sequences were derived from peripheral blood, sampled 44 weeks after starting pembrolizumab. The source of these receptors is an adult with mismatch repair-deficient cancer.

The V gene is TRBV30, the J gene TRBJ1-2; D call uncertain. V dropped 3 bases and J dropped 6 bases, with 11 bases sitting between them. CDR3 length: 12 amino acids. The germline gives CDR1 GTSNPN, CDR2 SVGIG (reference sequence). The CDR3 DNA sequence: TGTGCCTGGAGCGATGGACGAGATGGCTACACCTTC. Its translation is CAWSDGRDGYTF.

This chain joins TRBV4-1 and TRBJ2-2; no clear D. CDR1 and CDR2 (germline): MGHRA, YSYEKL. The V end was cut by 1 base, the J end by 5 bases, with 8 bases between. The CDR3 spans 14 residues. In DNA, the CDR3 is TGCGCCAGCAGCCAAGTTCGGAGTACCGGGGAGCTGTTTTTT. It translates to CASSQVRSTGELFF.

The chain has TRBV6-5 and TRBJ1-2; D gene uncertain. Per the germline V gene, CDR1 is MNHEY and CDR2 is SVGAGI. The germline V and J ends were trimmed by 4 bases and 5 bases, with 17 bases remaining between them. The CDR3 has 15 amino acids. In DNA form, the CDR3 reads TGTGCCAGCAGTTGGGTGGGCGCGGACCGATATGGCTACACCTTC. This codes for CASSWVGADRYGYTF.

The chain employs TRBV11-2 and TRBJ2-7; D unresolved. CDR1 and CDR2 (germline): SGHAT, FQNNGV. With 1 base removed from V and 0 bases from J, the gap between germline ends came to 10 bases. The CDR3 contains 15 residues. CDR3 nucleotide sequence: TGTGCCAGCAGCTTAGCCCCGATCTCCTCCTACGAGCAGTACTTC. This sequence encodes CASSLAPISSYEQYF.

The rearrangement uses TRBV7-9 and TRBJ2-1; TRBD1 aligns across 7 bases. Per the germline V gene, CDR1 is SEHNR and CDR2 is FQNEAQ (reference sequence). This CDR3 contains 16 residues. Losses at the gene ends were 5 bases for V and 7 bases for J; bases not matched to a gene: 14. CDR3 nucleotide sequence: TGTGCCAGCAGCAGCGTCTCCGGGACAGAAAAGAATGAGCAGTTCTTC. Protein product: CASSSVSGTEKNEQFF.

The J gene is TRBJ1-2, the V gene TRBV4-2; the D gene is possibly TRBD1 (5 bases). Germline V gene sequence: CDR1 LGHNA, CDR2 YNFKEQ. The V and J ends lost 1 base and 6 bases respectively, with 12 bases between them. CDR3 size: 14 residues. As DNA, the CDR3 is TGTGCCAGCAGCCAAGTACTCGGGGGAAATGGCTACACCTTC. Its protein product is CASSQVLGGNGYTF.

The V and J genes are TRBV5-4 and TRBJ1-1; TRBD1 is a possible D gene (5 bases). The V gene lost 0 bases and the J gene lost 5 bases, with 14 bases spanning the gap. The CDR3 consists of 15 residues. The V gene's germline CDR1 is SGHNT and CDR2 YYREEE (reference sequence). Here the CDR3 reads CASSLDDRRNTEAFF. The CDR3, as DNA: TGTGCCAGCAGCTTGGACGACAGAAGGAATACTGAAGCTTTCTTT. The whole variable domain, remainder taken from reference TRBV5-4 and TRBJ1-1, is ETGVTQSPTHLIKTRGQQVTLRCSSQSGHNTVSWYQQALGQGPQFIFQYYREEENGRGNFPPRFSGLQFPNYSSELNVNALELDDSALYLCASSLDDRRNTEAFFGQGTRLTVV.

The V gene is TRBV6-1, the J gene TRBJ1-3; no firm D call. The germline V gene has CDR1 MNHNS and CDR2 SASEGT. The CDR3 contains 16 residues. The V gene lost 2 bases and the J gene lost 1 base, with 12 bases spanning the gap. CDR3 in DNA: TGTGCCAGCAGTGAAATGGCAGGAATTTCTGGAAACACCATATATTTT. Its protein is CASSEMAGISGNTIYF.

The chain is built from TRBV5-1 and TRBJ2-1, with TRBD2 identical over 7 bases. CDR1 and CDR2 from the germline V gene are SGHRS and YFSETQ. V shed 6 bases and J 9 bases; nucleotides not matched to a gene: 15. The length of the CDR3 is 15 residues. CDR3 coding DNA: TGCGCCAGCAAGGTCACTAGCGCCGAAGGTGGTGAGCAGTTCTTC. It specifies CASKVTSAEGGEQFF.

The chain couples TRBV7-9 to TRBJ1-3; TRBD1 matches 9 bases. V lost 1 base to trimming and J lost 0 bases; unmatched junction nucleotides: 7. This CDR3 contains 18 residues. Germline CDR1 is SEHNR and CDR2 is FQNEAQ (reference sequence). The CDR3 loop reads CASSLGTGEFPSGNTIYF. CDR3 DNA: TGTGCCAGCAGCTTAGGGACAGGGGAATTCCCCTCTGGAAACACCATATATTTT.

The rearrangement joins TRBV30 to TRBJ1-5, with a weak D call TRBD1 (5 bases). The V end was cut by 8 bases, the J end by 0 bases, with 23 bases between. The CDR3 spans 17 residues. The V gene's germline CDR1 is GTSNPN and CDR2 SVGIG (reference sequence). CDR3 sequence: CANERGRELCSNQPQHF. The CDR3 DNA sequence: TGTGCCAATGAGAGAGGCAGGGAATTATGTAGCAATCAGCCCCAGCATTTT.

The chain joins TRBV25-1 to TRBJ2-7; D gene uncertain. This CDR3 has 13 amino acids. V lost 4 bases and J 4 bases, leaving 11 bases between the germline ends. Per germline, CDR1 MGHDK and CDR2 SYGVNS. CDR3 protein: CASSGPNAYEQYF. The CDR3 DNA reads TGTGCCAGCAGTGGACCGAATGCTTACGAGCAGTACTTC.

The rearrangement links TRBV6-6 to TRBJ2-3; the match to TRBD2 covers 10 bases. Germline V lookup: CDR1 MNHNY, CDR2 SVGAGI (reference sequence). This CDR3 contains 14 residues. The ends lost 8 bases at V and 6 bases at J; junction bases unmatched: 8. The CDR3 DNA reads as TGTGCCAGCCGACTAGCGGGTCCTGGGGATACGCAGTATTTT. Encoded protein: CASRLAGPGDTQYF.

This chain uses TRBV10-3 with TRBJ2-1; a weak D match, TRBD2 (6 bases). Trimming pared 6 bases from V and 6 bases from J, leaving 12 bases between. Germline V gene sequence: CDR1 ENHRY, CDR2 SYGVKD. The CDR3 is made up of 13 amino acids. The CDR3 sequence: CAIRTGVGNEQFF. The CDR3 region has the DNA TGTGCCATCAGAACGGGAGTTGGCAATGAGCAGTTCTTC.

This sequence joins TRBV4-3 and TRBJ1-2; D not certain. Germline assignment: CDR1 LGHNA and CDR2 YSLEER. There are 15 residues in the CDR3. Trimming took 0 bases from V and 4 from J, leaving 12 bases between them. This CDR3 is CASSQDHRGSYGYTF. In nucleotides, the CDR3 is TGCGCCAGCAGCCAAGATCACCGGGGTAGCTATGGCTACACCTTC.

V and J are TRBV19 and TRBJ1-5, with TRBD1 identical over 9 bases. CDR1 is LNHDA and CDR2 is SQIVND in the germline V gene (reference sequence). The trim removed 1 base at V and 0 bases at J, leaving 10 bases unmatched. This CDR3 contains 19 residues. CDR3 amino acids: CASSIGKTQGAYSNQPQHF. CDR3 DNA: TGTGCCAGTAGTATAGGGAAGACACAGGGGGCGTATAGCAATCAGCCCCAGCATTTT.

The chain employs TRBV28 and TRBJ1-2, with 7 bases lining up with TRBD1. Germline V CDR1 and CDR2: MDHEN, SYDVKM. J lost 8 bases, V lost 3 bases, and 9 bases had no gene match. The CDR3 extends over 14 amino acids. This CDR3 is CASSFKGAGGGYTF. DNA for the CDR3: TGTGCCAGCAGTTTTAAGGGGGCCGGGGGGGGCTACACCTTC.

The chain combines TRBV11-3 with TRBJ2-1; maybe TRBD2 (5 bases). The CDR3 sequence is 17 residues long. Germline CDR1 reads SGHNT; CDR2 reads YENEEA. Trimming left V 0 bases short and J 2 bases short, with 14 bases between. CDR3 in amino acids: CASSLDSGKGTYNEQFF. CDR3 bases: TGTGCCAGCAGCTTAGACTCCGGGAAGGGTACCTACAATGAGCAGTTCTTC.

The chain is built from TRBV7-2 and TRBJ1-1, with D perhaps matching TRBD1 (6 bases). CDR1 is SGHTA, CDR2 FQGNSA, per germline. This CDR3 contains 14 residues. Trimming shortened V by 3 bases and J by 1 base, and 9 bases separated the two germline ends. The CDR3 coding sequence is TGTGCCAGCAGCTTTGGCAGGGGGAACACTGAAGCTTTCTTT. It yields the protein CASSFGRGNTEAFF. Looking up the rest from reference TRBV7-2 and TRBJ1-1 gives the full variable domain: GAGVSQSPSNKVTEKGKDVELRCDPISGHTALYWYRQSLGQGLEFLIYFQGNSAPDKSGLPSDRFSAERTGGSVSTLTIQRTQQEDSAVYLCASSFGRGNTEAFFGQGTRLTVV.

The V gene is TRBV7-2, the J gene TRBJ2-6; 7 bases line up with TRBD1. This CDR3 has 17 residues. V shed 5 bases and J 1 base; nucleotides not matched to a gene: 8. The germline V gene has CDR1 SGHTA and CDR2 FQGNSA. CDR3 sequence: CASSVDRVGSGANVLTF. The CDR3 DNA reads TGTGCCAGCAGCGTAGACAGGGTTGGATCTGGGGCCAACGTCCTGACTTTC.